This entry features one TCR beta chain sequence. The data stem from a study of regulatory T cells in long-lasting Graves disease. Time point indicated: persistent/refractory GD, antithyroid drugs over 5 years with positive TRAb. From PBMCs, RNA was extracted and then used to make the TCR library. Germline V gene data show CDR1 as LGHDT and CDR2 as YNNKEL (reference sequence). Trimming took off 0 bases at V and 11 bases at J, with 22 bases between the two ends. The CDR3 is made up of 17 amino acids. Researchers made TCR beta libraries by using iRepertoire HTBI primers and running Arm-PCR on CDR3 regions. TCRdb called the multiplex PCR reads again in MiXCR, with one record for every CDR3 protein. The sample holds 650,000 to 700,000 distinct CDR3 sequences, 30% seen once.

This TCR came from a female donor with Graves disease. V and J are TRBV3-1 and TRBJ1-4; TRBD1 is a possible D gene (5 bases). The sequenced sample was peripheral blood mononuclear cells (PBMCs), obtained when the disease was refractory, from a patient treated with antithyroid drugs. The CDR3 bases are TGTGCCAGCAGCCAAGATCTAGGGGTGAGTCGCGGACGGAAACTGTTTTTT. Its translation: CASSQDLGVSRGRKLFF.